This T cell receptor (beta chain) was obtained from a study of T-cell reconstitution after alpha-beta-depleted transplantation in children. Unique molecular identifiers were incorporated into the prepared TCRbeta library. TCRdb reprocessed the PCR reads with MiXCR, giving one entry per CDR3 protein. The sample comprises around 500,000 distinct CDR3 sequences, roughly 23% of which are singletons, and about 14% rests with the top ten. Germline V gives CDR1 MDHEN, CDR2 SYDVKM. V was trimmed by 6 bases and J by 0 bases, leaving 9 bases between them. This CDR3 has 14 residues. This clonotype has only a few counts.

The chain has TRBV28 and TRBJ1-5, with D perhaps TRBD1 (5 bases). This clonotype was obtained from a boy younger than two who had a stem cell transplant for acute myeloid leukemia, so the T cells may come from the graft donor. This specimen was PBMCs, mostly from graft donor cells, taken 360 days after TCRalphabeta/CD19-depleted stem cell transplant. The CDR3 nucleotides read TGTGCCAGCAGCTTGACAGTTAGCAATCAGCCCCAGCATTTT. Translation: CASSLTVSNQPQHF.